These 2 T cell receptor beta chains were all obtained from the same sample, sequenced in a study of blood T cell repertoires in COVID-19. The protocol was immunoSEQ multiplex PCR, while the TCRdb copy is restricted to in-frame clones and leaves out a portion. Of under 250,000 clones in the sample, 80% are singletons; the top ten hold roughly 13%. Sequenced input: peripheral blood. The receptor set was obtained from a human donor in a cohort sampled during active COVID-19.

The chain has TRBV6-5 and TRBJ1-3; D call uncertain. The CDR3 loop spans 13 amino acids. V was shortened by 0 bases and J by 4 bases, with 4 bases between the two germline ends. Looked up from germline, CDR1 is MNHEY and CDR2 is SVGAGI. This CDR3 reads CASSYSTGNTIYF. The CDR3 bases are TGTGCCAGCAGTTACTCGACAGGAAACACCATATATTTT.

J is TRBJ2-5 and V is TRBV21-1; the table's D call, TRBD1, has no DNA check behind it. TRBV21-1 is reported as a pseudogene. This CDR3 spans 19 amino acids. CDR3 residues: CASSKGHYRTELPPETQYF. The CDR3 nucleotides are TGTGCCAGCAGCAAAGGGCATTATCGGACAGAATTGCCTCCAGAGACCCAGTACTTC.